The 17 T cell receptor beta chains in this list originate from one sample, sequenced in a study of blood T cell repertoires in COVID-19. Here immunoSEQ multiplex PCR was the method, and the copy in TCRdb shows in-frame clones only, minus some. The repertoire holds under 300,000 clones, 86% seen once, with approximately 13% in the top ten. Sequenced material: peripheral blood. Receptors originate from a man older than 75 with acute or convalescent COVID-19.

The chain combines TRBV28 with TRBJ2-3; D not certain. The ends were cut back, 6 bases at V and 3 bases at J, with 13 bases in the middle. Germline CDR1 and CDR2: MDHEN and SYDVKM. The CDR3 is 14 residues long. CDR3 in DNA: TGTGCCAGCAGCCGCGTGGGCTGGACAGATACGCAGTATTTT. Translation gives CASSRVGWTDTQYF.

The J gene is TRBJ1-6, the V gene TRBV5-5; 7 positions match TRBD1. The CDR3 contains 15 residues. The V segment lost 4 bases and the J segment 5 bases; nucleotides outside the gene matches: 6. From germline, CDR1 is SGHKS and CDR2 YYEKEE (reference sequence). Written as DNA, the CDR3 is TGTGCCAGCAGCGGACTGGGACAGAATAATTCACCCCTCCACTTT. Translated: CASSGLGQNNSPLHF.

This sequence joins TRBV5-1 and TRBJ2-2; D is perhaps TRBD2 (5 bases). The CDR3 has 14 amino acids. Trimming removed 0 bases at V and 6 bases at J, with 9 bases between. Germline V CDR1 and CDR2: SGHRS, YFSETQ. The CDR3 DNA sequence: TGCGCCAGCAGCTTGGGTGTGGAGGCCGGGGAGCTGTTTTTT. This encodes CASSLGVEAGELFF.

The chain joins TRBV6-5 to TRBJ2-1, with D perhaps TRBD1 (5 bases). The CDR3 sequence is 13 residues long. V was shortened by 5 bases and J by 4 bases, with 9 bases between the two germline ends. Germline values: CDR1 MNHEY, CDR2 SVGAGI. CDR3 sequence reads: CASSHPGYNEQFF. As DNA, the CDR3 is TGTGCCAGCAGTCACCCAGGGTACAATGAGCAGTTCTTC.

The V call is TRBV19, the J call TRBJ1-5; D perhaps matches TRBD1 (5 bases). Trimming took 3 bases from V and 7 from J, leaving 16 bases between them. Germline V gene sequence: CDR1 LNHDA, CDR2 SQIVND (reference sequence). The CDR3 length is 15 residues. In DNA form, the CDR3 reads TGTGCCAGTAGTATTAATCAGGGACTTAGGCAGCCCCAGCATTTT. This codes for CASSINQGLRQPQHF.

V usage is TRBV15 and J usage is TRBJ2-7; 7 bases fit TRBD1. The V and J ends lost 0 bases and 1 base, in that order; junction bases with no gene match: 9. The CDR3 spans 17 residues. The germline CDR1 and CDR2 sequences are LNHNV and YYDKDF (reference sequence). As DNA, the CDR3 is TGTGCCACCAGCAGAGAAAGTACCGGGACAGCATCCTACGAGCAGTACTTC. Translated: CATSRESTGTASYEQYF.

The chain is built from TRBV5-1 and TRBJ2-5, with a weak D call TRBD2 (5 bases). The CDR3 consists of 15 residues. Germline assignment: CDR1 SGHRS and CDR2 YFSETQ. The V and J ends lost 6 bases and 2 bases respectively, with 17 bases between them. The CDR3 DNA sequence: TGCGCCAGCACCAAACCGAGCGGAACTCAAGAGACCCAGTACTTC. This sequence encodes CASTKPSGTQETQYF.

CDR3 coding DNA: TGTGCCAGCAGCTTTCCCGGCTCCTACGAGCAGTACTTC. This encodes CASSFPGSYEQYF. The chain links TRBV7-9 to TRBJ2-7; D gene unclear. The CDR3 runs to 13 residues. Looked up from germline, CDR1 is SEHNR and CDR2 is FQNEAQ (reference sequence). Trimming removed 3 bases from V and 0 bases from J, with 6 bases in between.

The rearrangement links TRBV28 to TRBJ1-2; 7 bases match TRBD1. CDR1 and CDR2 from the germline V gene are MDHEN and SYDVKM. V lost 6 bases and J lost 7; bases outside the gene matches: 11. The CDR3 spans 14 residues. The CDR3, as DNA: TGTGCCAGCAGCTCCTTGACAGGGTGGCGTGGCTACACCTTC. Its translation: CASSSLTGWRGYTF.

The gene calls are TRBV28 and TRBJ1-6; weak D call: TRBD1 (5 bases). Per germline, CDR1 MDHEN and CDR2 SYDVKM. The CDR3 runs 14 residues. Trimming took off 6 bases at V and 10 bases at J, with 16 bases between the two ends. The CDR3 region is CASRTGGERSPLHF. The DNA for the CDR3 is TGTGCCAGCAGGACCGGGGGTGAAAGATCACCCCTCCACTTT.

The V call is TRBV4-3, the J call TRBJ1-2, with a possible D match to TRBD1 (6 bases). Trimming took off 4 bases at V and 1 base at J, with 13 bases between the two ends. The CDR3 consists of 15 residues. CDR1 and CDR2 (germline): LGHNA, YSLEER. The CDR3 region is CASSPRTDSNYGYTF. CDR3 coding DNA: TGCGCCAGCAGCCCGCGGACGGACAGTAACTATGGCTACACCTTC.

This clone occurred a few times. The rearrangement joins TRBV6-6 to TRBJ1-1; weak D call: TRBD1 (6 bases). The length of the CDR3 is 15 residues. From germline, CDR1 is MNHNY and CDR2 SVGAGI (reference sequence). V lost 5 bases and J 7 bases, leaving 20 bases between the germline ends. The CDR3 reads CASSPPGNREIEAFF. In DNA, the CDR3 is TGTGCCAGCAGTCCCCCGGGCAACAGGGAAATTGAAGCTTTCTTT.

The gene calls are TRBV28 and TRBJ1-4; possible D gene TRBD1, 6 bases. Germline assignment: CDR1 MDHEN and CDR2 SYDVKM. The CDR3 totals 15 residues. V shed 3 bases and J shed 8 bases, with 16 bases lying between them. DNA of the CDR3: TGTGCCAGCAGTTTGCGGGGGCGTGTAAGAGAAAAACTGTTTTTT. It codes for CASSLRGRVREKLFF.

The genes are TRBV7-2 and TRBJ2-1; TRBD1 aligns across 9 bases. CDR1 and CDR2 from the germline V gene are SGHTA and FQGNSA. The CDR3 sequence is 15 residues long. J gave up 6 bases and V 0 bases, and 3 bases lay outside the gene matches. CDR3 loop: CASSLAGQGFNEQFF. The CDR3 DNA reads TGTGCCAGCAGCTTAGCGGGACAGGGTTTCAATGAGCAGTTCTTC.

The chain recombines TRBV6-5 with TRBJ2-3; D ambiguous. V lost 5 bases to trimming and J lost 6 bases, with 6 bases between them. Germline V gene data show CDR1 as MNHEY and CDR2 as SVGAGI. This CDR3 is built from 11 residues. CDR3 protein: CASSPLDTQYF. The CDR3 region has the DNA TGTGCCAGCAGTCCACTGGATACGCAGTATTTT.

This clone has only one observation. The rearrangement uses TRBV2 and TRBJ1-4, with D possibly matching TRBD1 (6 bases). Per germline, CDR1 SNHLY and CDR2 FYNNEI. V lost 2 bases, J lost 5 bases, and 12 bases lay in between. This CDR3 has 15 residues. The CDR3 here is CASSEIGQLNEKLFF. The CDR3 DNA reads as TGTGCCAGCAGTGAAATCGGACAGCTAAATGAAAAACTGTTTTTT.

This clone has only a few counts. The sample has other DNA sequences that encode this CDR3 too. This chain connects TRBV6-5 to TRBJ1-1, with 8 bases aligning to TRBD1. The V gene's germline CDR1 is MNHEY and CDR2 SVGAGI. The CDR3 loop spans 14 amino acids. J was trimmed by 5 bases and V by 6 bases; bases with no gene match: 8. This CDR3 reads CASSQRTGWTEAFF. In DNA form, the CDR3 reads TGTGCCAGCAGCCAAAGGACAGGGTGGACTGAAGCTTTCTTT.